This T cell receptor beta chain is drawn from a study of immune cell composition in non-small cell lung cancer. Germline assignment: CDR1 SGHDT and CDR2 YYEEEE. The CDR3 is 15 residues long. The trim removed 4 bases at V and 1 base at J, leaving 6 bases unmatched. Normal lung was sampled as far from the tumour as possible, at least 3 cm. DNA was extracted from unsorted cell suspensions stored frozen. Generated by immunoSEQ multiplex PCR, the TCRdb table keeps only in-frame clones and is missing some. The data contain a few thousand clones, more than 65% of them singletons. Input material: non-adjacent lung tissue. The TCR sequence derives from a human donor with non-small cell lung cancer. V is TRBV5-6 and J is TRBJ2-5; 8 bases map to TRBD1. The CDR3 protein is CASSPVDRAQETQYF. The DNA for the CDR3 is TGTGCCAGCAGCCCGGTGGACAGGGCCCAAGAGACCCAGTACTTC.